This note documents a single T cell receptor (beta chain) sequence. The data were obtained in a study of CD8 T cells in Susac syndrome. With random hexamers, reverse transcription was performed on about 0.5 to 1 ug of RNA. TCRdb analysed the immunoSEQ multiplex PCR reads with MiXCR anew, one entry per CDR3 protein. The sample lists 150,000 to 200,000 distinct CDR3 sequences, around 94% seen once, with roughly 0.11% in the top ten. Germline V gene sequence: CDR1 LGHNA, CDR2 YSLEER. The CDR3 covers 14 residues. Trimming took off 4 bases at V and 3 bases at J, with 9 bases between the two ends. High-throughput TCR beta sequencing covered peripheral CD8+ and CD4+ T cells.

This TCR was sampled from a human donor with Susac syndrome. The sequencing sample was made of CD4+ T cells from PBMCs. This chain connects TRBV4-3 to TRBJ2-2, with D uncertain. The CDR3 spells CASSLDMDTGELFF. CDR3 DNA: TGCGCCAGCAGCCTCGATATGGACACCGGGGAGCTGTTTTTT.